The rows below give T cell receptor beta chains drawn from one sample of a study of blood T cell repertoires in COVID-19. TCRdb's copy holds only in-frame clones and misses some; the assay was immunoSEQ multiplex PCR. The table includes tens of thousands of clones, around 85% detected once. Sequenced material: peripheral blood. Receptor source: a human donor in a cohort sampled during active COVID-19. CDR3s include the opening cysteine and the closing phenylalanine or tryptophan. D genes are given only for firm matches. A row's size may be missing; if present it is once, few, many or a size class.

d_call | clone_size | j_call | v_call | cdr3_aa | cdr3_nt
NA | NA | TRBJ2-3 | TRBV28 | CASSLSGLSTDTQYF | TGTGCCAGCAGCCTTAGCGGCCTGAGCACAGATACGCAGTATTTT
TRBD1 | NA | TRBJ2-6 | TRBV6-6 | CASSPRTGALTGANVLTF | TGTGCCAGCAGTCCCCGGACAGGGGCTTTAACTGGGGCCAACGTCCTGACTTTC
TRBD1 | NA | TRBJ2-7 | TRBV6-5 | CASSETGVSPYEQYF | TGTGCCAGCAGCGAGACAGGGGTCTCCCCCTACGAGCAGTACTTC
NA | NA | TRBJ2-5 | TRBV19 | CASGGVGETQYF | TGTGCCAGTGGAGGAGTCGGAGAGACCCAGTACTTC
TRBD1 | NA | TRBJ1-3 | TRBV7-2 | CASSLGGRGLGNTIYF | TGTGCCAGCAGCTTAGGGGGCAGGGGGCTCGGAAACACCATATATTTT
TRBD1 | NA | TRBJ1-5 | TRBV19 | CASTGDSSYQPQHF | TGTGCCAGTACCGGGGACAGTTCTTATCAGCCCCAGCATTTT
TRBD1 | NA | TRBJ2-5 | TRBV6-5 | CASSRDRVIQETQYF | TGTGCCAGCAGCCGGGACAGGGTGATCCAAGAGACCCAGTACTTC
TRBD2 | NA | TRBJ2-1 | TRBV5-6 | CASSLAGGREQFF | TGTGCCAGCAGCTTGGCGGGGGGGAGAGAGCAGTTCTTC
TRBD1 | NA | TRBJ2-5 | TRBV27 | CASSVTGSVKTQYF | TGTGCCAGCAGTGTGACAGGGTCGGTAAAGACCCAGTACTTC
TRBD2 | few | TRBJ2-1 | TRBV5-1 | CASSWSGGNNNEQFF | TGCGCCAGCAGCTGGAGCGGGGGGAACAACAATGAGCAGTTCTTC
TRBD2 | NA | TRBJ2-7 | TRBV11-2 | CASSPVPAGIYEQYF | TGTGCCAGCAGCCCGGTTCCAGCGGGGATCTACGAGCAGTACTTC
NA | NA | TRBJ2-1 | TRBV3-1/TRBV3-2 | CASSQGLIAVSYNEQFF | TGTGCCAGCAGCCAAGGTTTAATAGCGGTTTCCTACAATGAGCAGTTCTTC
NA | NA | TRBJ1-2 | TRBV10-3 | CAISDQRYYGYTF | TGTGCCATCAGTGACCAGAGGTACTATGGCTACACCTTC
TRBD1 | NA | TRBJ2-5 | TRBV25-1 | CASGLGQGGETQYF | TGTGCCAGCGGCTTGGGACAGGGAGGGGAGACCCAGTACTTC
TRBD2 | NA | TRBJ2-5 | TRBV4-3 | CASSQDLAGGLLSETQYF | TGCGCCAGCAGCCAAGATCTAGCGGGGGGGCTTCTCTCAGAGACCCAGTACTTC
NA | NA | TRBJ2-1 | TRBV4-1 | CASSRFIAESSYNEQFF | TGCGCCAGCAGCCGTTTTATAGCGGAGAGCTCCTACAATGAGCAGTTCTTC
NA | once | TRBJ2-1 | TRBV7-3 | CASSAKGQVEGQFF | TGTGCCAGCAGCGCCAAGGGGCAGGTCGAAGGCCAGTTCTTC
NA | NA | TRBJ1-2 | TRBV11-2 | CASSLSPRVSYGYTF | TGTGCCAGCAGCTTGTCCCCGAGAGTTAGCTATGGCTACACCTTC
TRBD2 | NA | TRBJ2-3 | TRBV28 | CASSPTSVGTDTQYF | TGTGCCAGCAGCCCAACTAGCGTCGGCACAGATACGCAGTATTTT
TRBD1 | NA | TRBJ2-7 | TRBV6-5 | CASMDRRRSYEQYF | TGTGCCAGCATGGACAGGAGACGATCCTACGAGCAGTACTTC
NA | NA | TRBJ2-7 | TRBV5-4 | CASSLAGPSYEQYF | TGTGCCAGCAGCTTGGCCGGTCCATCCTACGAGCAGTACTTC
TRBD2 | few | TRBJ2-7 | TRBV2 | CASSTRLGEGEQYF | TGTGCCAGCAGTACAAGACTAGGGGAGGGCGAGCAGTACTTC
NA | NA | TRBJ1-5 | TRBV7-2 | CASSASLGVRDQPQHF | TGTGCCAGCAGCGCCTCGCTCGGGGTAAGGGATCAGCCCCAGCATTTT
NA | NA | TRBJ2-1 | TRBV18 | CASATSAIAPYNEQFF | TGTGCCAGCGCCACATCGGCGATAGCCCCCTACAATGAGCAGTTCTTC
NA | NA | TRBJ1-5 | TRBV19 | CASSPRQRSNQPQHF | TGTGCCAGTAGTCCCCGACAGAGAAGCAATCAGCCCCAGCATTTT
NA | NA | TRBJ2-3 | TRBV9 | CASSVATGFLDTQYF | TGTGCCAGCAGCGTAGCTACTGGTTTCTTAGATACGCAGTATTTT
NA | NA | TRBJ2-7 | TRBV7-9 | CASRGQTYEQYF | TGTGCCAGCAGAGGACAGACCTACGAGCAGTACTTC
NA | NA | TRBJ1-2 | TRBV9 | CASSVWGGPTYGYTF | TGTGCCAGCAGCGTTTGGGGGGGCCCCACCTATGGCTACACCTTC
NA | few | TRBJ1-1 | TRBV29-1 | CSVVANTEAFF | TGCAGCGTTGTGGCGAACACTGAAGCTTTCTTT
TRBD2 | NA | TRBJ2-1 | TRBV5-4 | CASSLVYGGARNEQFF | TGTGCCAGCAGCTTGGTATACGGGGGGGCCCGGAATGAGCAGTTCTTC
NA | NA | TRBJ1-1 | TRBV6-1 | CASSDRALEAFF | TGTGCCAGCAGTGACAGGGCCCTTGAAGCTTTCTTT
TRBD1 | NA | TRBJ2-3 | TRBV18 | CASSPQGASTDTQYF | TGTGCCAGCTCACCACAGGGGGCCAGCACAGATACGCAGTATTTT
TRBD1 | NA | TRBJ1-4 | TRBV7-2 | CASSLEAGQDEKLFF | TGTGCCAGCAGCTTAGAGGCAGGACAGGATGAAAAACTGTTTTTT
NA | once | TRBJ2-3 | TRBV5-1 | CASSSRQNTDTQYF | TGCGCCAGCAGCTCGAGGCAAAACACAGATACGCAGTATTTT
TRBD1 | few | TRBJ2-7 | TRBV27 | CASSLTGPSYEQYF | TGTGCCAGCAGTTTGACAGGGCCCTCCTACGAGCAGTACTTC
NA | NA | TRBJ1-4 | TRBV4-1 | CASSYRLTDREKLFF | TGCGCCAGCAGCTACAGGCTCACAGACAGGGAAAAACTGTTTTTT
TRBD1 | NA | TRBJ2-3 | TRBV30 | CAWSGQGPTQYF | TGTGCCTGGAGTGGACAGGGGCCGACGCAGTATTTT
NA | once | TRBJ1-2 | TRBV7-9 | CASSLPGGTYGYTF | TGTGCCAGCAGCTTACCGGGGGGAACCTATGGCTACACCTTC
TRBD2 | NA | TRBJ2-5 | TRBV4-1 | CASSIGGGEETQYF | TGCGCCAGCAGCATTGGTGGGGGGGAAGAGACCCAGTACTTC
TRBD1 | NA | TRBJ1-2 | TRBV24-1 | CATSDPGQGDYGYTF | TGTGCCACCAGTGATCCGGGACAGGGCGACTATGGCTACACCTTC
TRBD1 | NA | TRBJ1-2 | TRBV3-1/TRBV3-2 | CASSLTWVVDRGGANYGYTF | TGTGCCAGCAGCCTAACATGGGTAGTCGACAGGGGGGGAGCTAACTATGGCTACACCTTC
TRBD2 | NA | TRBJ2-1 | TRBV27 | CASSRLGLSDNEQFF | TGTGCCAGCAGTAGGTTGGGACTATCGGACAATGAGCAGTTCTTC
TRBD1 | NA | TRBJ2-7 | TRBV5-1 | CASSPDRVSNEQYF | TGCGCCAGCAGTCCGGACAGGGTCAGCAACGAGCAGTACTTC
NA | NA | TRBJ2-7 | TRBV12-3/TRBV12-4 | CASSSSYEQYF | TGTGCCAGCAGCAGCTCCTACGAGCAGTACTTC
NA | NA | TRBJ2-7 | TRBV6-5 | CASSRGGRYEQYF | TGTGCCAGCAGTAGGGGCGGTAGGTACGAGCAGTACTTC
NA | NA | TRBJ2-5 | TRBV6-5 | CASSYDGDQETQYF | TGTGCCAGCAGTTATGACGGGGACCAAGAGACCCAGTACTTC
NA | once | TRBJ1-2 | TRBV18 | CASSPDTGPPGYTF | TGTGCCAGCTCACCAGATACAGGGCCCCCGGGCTACACCTTC
NA | NA | TRBJ2-1 | TRBV30 | CAWSEGNYNEQFF | TGTGCCTGGAGTGAGGGGAATTACAATGAGCAGTTCTTC
NA | NA | TRBJ1-5 | TRBV15 | CATAYEGNQPQHF | TGTGCCACCGCGTACGAGGGCAATCAGCCCCAGCATTTT
TRBD1 | NA | TRBJ1-1 | TRBV3-1/TRBV3-2 | CASSLGQGATEAFF | TGTGCCAGCAGCCTGGGACAGGGGGCAACTGAAGCTTTCTTT
TRBD1 | NA | TRBJ1-6 | TRBV28 | CASSFVDRGLINSPLHF | TGTGCCAGCAGTTTTGTGGACAGGGGCCTCATTAATTCACCCCTCCACTTT
NA | once | TRBJ1-2 | TRBV7-3 | CASSLTHMGGYTF | TGTGCCAGCAGCTTAACCCACATGGGCGGCTACACCTTC
NA | once | TRBJ2-7 | TRBV4-2 | CASSQDGLRDEQYF | TGTGCCAGCAGCCAAGATGGCCTCAGGGACGAGCAGTACTTC
NA | NA | TRBJ1-1 | TRBV30 | CAYEDGMNTEAFF | TGTGCCTACGAAGACGGGATGAACACTGAAGCTTTCTTT
NA | NA | TRBJ1-5 | TRBV2 | CASSVWVSRDQPQHF | TGTGCCAGCAGTGTTTGGGTTAGCAGGGATCAGCCCCAGCATTTT
NA | NA | TRBJ2-7 | TRBV5-8 | CASSLDGTRTSYEQYF | TGTGCCAGCAGCCTAGATGGGACACGGACTTCCTACGAGCAGTACTTC